This entry concerns a single T cell receptor (beta chain). As yet, its antigen is unknown. These data originate in a study of long-term antiretroviral therapy in people with HIV. As for the study in general: Sampling started about a decade before the 2015 immediate-ART recommendation. Whole-study findings and limits: ART was followed by higher diversity that remained below transplant donor controls.

The CDR3 runs 13 residues. Looked up from germline, CDR1 is SQVTM and CDR2 is ANQGSEA. Germline trimming cut 1 base from V and 7 bases from J; bases unmatched to any gene: 4. The samples, holding 1-10 million cryopreserved PBMC, were thawed before DNA extraction was carried out. Investigators performed immunoSEQ version v3.0 at survey level. TCRdb's copy holds only in-frame clones and misses some; the assay was immunoSEQ multiplex PCR. The sample consists of nearly 25,000 clones, 75% to 85% of them appearing once. The sequencing used unsorted PBMCs, collected 3 years after starting antiretroviral therapy. This TCR came from a man aged 50-60 years with HIV. The V call is TRBV29-1, the J call TRBJ2-7; 10 nucleotides agree with TRBD2. CDR3 in amino acids: CSVEVAGGSEQYF. The DNA of the CDR3 is TGCAGCGTTGAAGTAGCGGGAGGTTCAGAGCAGTACTTC.